This T cell receptor (beta chain) was found in a study of blood T cell repertoires in COVID-19. At the level of the study: The origin of the acute and convalescent COVID-19 samples was the United States, Italy and Spain. PBMCs, B-cell-depleted T cells, or T cells were the source of the cDNA or gDNA that made up the material.

Germline V lookup: CDR1 SGHNT, CDR2 YYREEE (reference sequence). J gave up 4 bases and V 1 base, and 2 bases lay outside the gene matches. This CDR3 comprises 15 residues. Methods used by the authors: The assay estimated nucleated cells by amplifying reference gene primers. The table came from immunoSEQ multiplex PCR; TCRdb's copy has only in-frame clones and leaves some out. The D gene and trimming were derived from the DNA, and the V and J assignments and clone size from that table. The sample gives about 63,000 clones, about nine tenths of which show up once; about 5.7% is in the top ten. This TCR came from a man in his fifties with active COVID-19. The sequencing sample was made of peripheral blood. V usage is TRBV5-4 and J usage is TRBJ2-1; TRBD2 matches 10 bases. CDR3 protein: CASSLRLAGYNEQFF. The CDR3 region has the DNA TGTGCCAGCAGCTTGAGACTAGCGGGTTACAATGAGCAGTTCTTC. The full variable domain, rest sourced from reference TRBV5-4 and TRBJ2-1, is ETGVTQSPTHLIKTRGQQVTLRCSSQSGHNTVSWYQQALGQGPQFIFQYYREEENGRGNFPPRFSGLQFPNYSSELNVNALELDDSALYLCASSLRLAGYNEQFFGPGTRLTVL.